This T cell receptor (beta chain) was sequenced in a study of blood T cell repertoires in COVID-19 (TCRdb year 2020). Concerning the study at large: Samples covering the acute and convalescent phases of COVID-19 were provided by collaborators in the United States, Italy and Spain. The material from the prospective study consisted of cDNA or gDNA derived from T cells, B-cell-depleted T cells, or PBMCs. Deeply sampled blood TCRbeta repertoires from subjects exposed to, actively infected with, or recovered from COVID-19 were included in the dataset. The repertoires were made available in a free public database intended to serve as a resource for research on the immune response to SARS-CoV-2. The samples were drawn from the first 160 participants of the ongoing ImmuneRACE study and from 1,254 subjects provided by 6 global collaborators. The sample metadata nearly always contained a de-identified subject ID, COVID-19 status, age in years and sex. Where available, HLA class I and class II types were obtained from metadata supplied by the sample provider rather than from assay-based typing. Paper-wide results and their limitations: The quantity of clinical and demographic metadata differed by source and by participant and was supplied without curation.

As regards this clone: No cognate antigen has been identified for it. No per-base quality is available; no much larger clone lies one base away.

One collaborating source in Seattle enrolled patients during active infection and followed them longitudinally through the course of disease. The collaborating institutions used their own protocols to collect whole blood in K2EDTA tubes. For TCRbeta analysis, collaborator samples were shipped as frozen whole blood, as isolated PBMCs, or as DNA extracted from either sample type. The immunoSEQ Assay, a bias-controlled multiplex PCR, was used to amplify TCRbeta CDR3 regions from genomic DNA. The original pipeline was this. Within the assay, amplification of reference gene primers was used to estimate how many nucleated cells each sample contained. Sequence reads were collapsed and filtered to measure the absolute abundance of every unique TCRbeta CDR3 rearrangement. For each sample, productive Simpson clonality was calculated as the square root of Simpson's diversity index over productive rearrangements. The table comes from immuneACCESS by way of TCRdb, which keeps in-frame sequences with V and J called. Part of the clones is missing from these tables; in studies checked, under half for an unresolved V gene and the rest for unknown reasons. Clone size and the V and J calls come from that table; the DNA yielded D and trimming. This sample gives some 400,000 clones in total; around 87% of them show up just once. Together, the top ten hold 2% to 2.5% of the sample.

Based on the germline V gene, the CDR1 and CDR2 sequences are SNHLY and FYNNEI. Trimming accounts for 5 bases at V and 6 bases at J, while the number of junction bases matched to no gene is 6. Including the terminal cysteine and phenylalanine, the CDR3 comprises 15 residues. Only the CDR3 region is kept as DNA, spanning 45 bases read in frame from base 1. Material: peripheral blood. This receptor chain uses TRBV2 and TRBJ2-1, with 11 central nucleotides matching TRBD1. This receptor was identified in a woman aged 55-75 years with COVID-19, enrolled during active disease. The CDR3 loop reads CASSPSGTGGNEQFF. The nucleotide sequence is given as TGTGCCAGCAGTCCTTCCGGGACAGGGGGCAATGAGCAGTTCTTC.